Included here is one TCR beta chain sequence, with context. Its antigen is as yet unknown. The sample comes from a study of CD8+ T cells in alopecia areata. Findings and caveats of the study: In lesional scalp, particularly from alopecia totalis/universalis, clonality was higher than in normal scalp.

The treatment: oral pan-JAK inhibitor, 5-10 mg twice daily. Alopecia areata patients had lesional scalp punch biopsies and peripheral blood taken from them. Once RNA had been extracted, it was reverse transcribed into cDNA to act as the sequencing template. Profiled with immunoSEQ multiplex PCR; TCRdb holds only in-frame clones, not every one. This sample has fewer than 110,000 clones, with 85% to 90% found just once. The germline V and J ends were trimmed by 1 base and 4 bases, with 16 bases remaining between them. The CDR3 covers 16 residues. The germline CDR1 and CDR2 sequences are MNHNS and SASEGT.

The TCR sequence derives from a human donor with alopecia areata. Here the sequenced sample was CD8+ T cells sorted from blood, taken at roughly week 30, from a patient treated with tofacitinib. This chain joins TRBV6-1 and TRBJ1-2; D is ambiguous. CDR3 in DNA: TGTGCCAGCAGTGAAGTCCAGCCACCCCTAGGCTATGGCTACACCTTC. Its protein product is CASSEVQPPLGYGYTF.